This note documents a single TCR beta chain sequence. The data were obtained in a study of blood T cell repertoires in COVID-19. Libraries were prepared by immunoSEQ multiplex PCR; TCRdb keeps only in-frame clonotypes and omits some of them. The sample carries around 120,000 clones, roughly nine tenths recorded once. Germline CDR1 and CDR2: MNHEY and SVGAGI. The CDR3 runs to 14 residues. The germline V and J ends were trimmed by 11 bases and 3 bases, with 16 bases remaining between them. The specimen sequenced was peripheral blood. The rearrangement uses TRBV6-5 and TRBJ2-2, with D uncertain. The sequence derives from a man in his forties or fifties with active COVID-19. Written as DNA, the CDR3 is TGTGCCGCCCCTTTTAGCCGCCACACCGGGGAGCTGTTTTTT. Translation gives CAAPFSRHTGELFF.